This T cell receptor (beta chain) was recorded in a study of T cell responses to AZD1222 COVID-19 vaccine. Findings of the study overall: Seropositive AZD1222 recipients at baseline numbered only six or seven. A reported finding is that nearly half of spike-specific TCRs target unmutated variant regions. Spike-specific TCR breadth and depth went up after people got two AZD1222 doses.

The protocol was immunoSEQ multiplex PCR, while the TCRdb copy is restricted to in-frame clones and leaves out a portion. The table lists fewer than 120,000 clones, around 90% of them singletons. Between the trimmed V and J ends, which lost 5 bases and 5 bases, there was a span of 10 bases. Germline V gene lookup returns CDR1 SGHTA and CDR2 FQGNSA. The CDR3 loop spans 13 amino acids. Notes on this clone: Antigen specificity is unknown.

The source is an adult who received the AZD1222 COVID-19 vaccine. This sequence joins TRBV7-2 and TRBJ2-1, with D perhaps matching TRBD2 (5 bases). The input for sequencing was peripheral blood, taken 28 days after the second AZD1222 dose. In DNA form, the CDR3 reads TGTGCCAGCAGCCTCGGACTGCACAATGAGCAGTTCTTC. This sequence encodes CASSLGLHNEQFF.